This TCR beta chain was captured in a study of CD8+ T cells in alopecia areata. General study points: Across lesional scalp, and particularly alopecia totalis/universalis, clonality surpassed that of normal scalp.

A note on this clone: The antigen is undetermined.

Extracted RNA was reverse transcribed, and the resulting cDNA served as sequencing template. Profiling relied on immunoSEQ multiplex PCR, and the TCRdb table lists in-frame clones only, not all of them. The table records some 170,000 clones, roughly 70% of them present only once. PBMCs, the starting material, were the source of sorted CD4+ and CD8+ T cells. The clonotype was recovered from a human donor with alopecia areata. The sequencing here drew on CD8+ T cells sorted from blood, taken at week 0.

The CDR3 region is CASRGPEQYF. The CDR3 nucleotides read TGTGCCAGCAGAGGCCCCGAGCAGTACTTC. This chain connects TRBV6-5 to TRBJ2-7, with unresolved D. The CDR3 loop spans 10 amino acids. Per the germline V gene, CDR1 is MNHEY and CDR2 is SVGAGI. V lost 6 bases and J 6 bases, leaving 6 bases between the germline ends.